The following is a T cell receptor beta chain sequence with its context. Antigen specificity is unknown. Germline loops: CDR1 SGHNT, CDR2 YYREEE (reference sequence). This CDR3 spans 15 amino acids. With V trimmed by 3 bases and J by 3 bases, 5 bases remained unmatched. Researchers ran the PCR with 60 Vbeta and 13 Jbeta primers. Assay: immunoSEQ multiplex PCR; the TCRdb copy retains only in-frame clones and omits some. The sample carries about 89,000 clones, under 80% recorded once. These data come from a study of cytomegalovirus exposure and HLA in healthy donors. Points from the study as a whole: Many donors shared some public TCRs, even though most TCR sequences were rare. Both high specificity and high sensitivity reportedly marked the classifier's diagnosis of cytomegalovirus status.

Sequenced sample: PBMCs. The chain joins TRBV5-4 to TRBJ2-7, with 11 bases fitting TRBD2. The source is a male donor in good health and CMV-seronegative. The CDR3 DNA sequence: TGTGCCAGCAGCTCGACTAGCGGGACCTTCTACGAGCAGTACTTC. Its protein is CASSSTSGTFYEQYF.